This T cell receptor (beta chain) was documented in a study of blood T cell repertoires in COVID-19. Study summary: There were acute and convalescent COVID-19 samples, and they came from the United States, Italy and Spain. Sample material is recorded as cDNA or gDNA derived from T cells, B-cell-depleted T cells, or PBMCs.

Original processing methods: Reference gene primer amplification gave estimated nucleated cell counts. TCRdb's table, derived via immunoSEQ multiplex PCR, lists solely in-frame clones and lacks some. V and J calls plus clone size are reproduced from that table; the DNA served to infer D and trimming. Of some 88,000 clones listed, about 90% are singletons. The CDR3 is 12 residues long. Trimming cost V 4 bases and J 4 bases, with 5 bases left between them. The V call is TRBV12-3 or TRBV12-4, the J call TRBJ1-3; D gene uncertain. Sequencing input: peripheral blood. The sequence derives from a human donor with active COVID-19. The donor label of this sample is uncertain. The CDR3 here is CASSSRGNTIYF. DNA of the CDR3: TGTGCCAGCAGTTCCCGGGGAAACACCATATATTTT.